This section outlines one T cell receptor beta chain sequence together with its context. This entry is derived from a study of T-cell reconstitution after alpha-beta-depleted transplantation in children. Unique molecular identifiers tagged the TCRbeta library. MiXCR, run by TCRdb on the PCR reads, gives a single entry per CDR3 protein. The sample has 300,000 to 400,000 distinct CDR3 sequences, 23% seen once; the top ten hold approximately 11%. This CDR3 contains 15 residues. The germline V gene encodes CDR1 DFQATT and CDR2 SNEGSKA (reference sequence). The V gene end was trimmed by 1 base and the J gene end by 4 bases; junction bases not matched to a gene: 5.

The TCR comes from a male patient younger than 18 who had a stem cell transplant for acute lymphoblastic leukemia, so the T cells may come from the graft donor. The sample was PBMCs, mostly from graft donor cells, taken 180 days after TCRalphabeta/CD19-depleted stem cell transplant. V and J are TRBV20-1 and TRBJ2-1; 9 positions agree with TRBD2. The CDR3 protein is CSARVPSGVYNEQFF. CDR3 nucleotide sequence: TGCAGTGCTAGAGTCCCTAGCGGGGTATACAATGAGCAGTTCTTC.